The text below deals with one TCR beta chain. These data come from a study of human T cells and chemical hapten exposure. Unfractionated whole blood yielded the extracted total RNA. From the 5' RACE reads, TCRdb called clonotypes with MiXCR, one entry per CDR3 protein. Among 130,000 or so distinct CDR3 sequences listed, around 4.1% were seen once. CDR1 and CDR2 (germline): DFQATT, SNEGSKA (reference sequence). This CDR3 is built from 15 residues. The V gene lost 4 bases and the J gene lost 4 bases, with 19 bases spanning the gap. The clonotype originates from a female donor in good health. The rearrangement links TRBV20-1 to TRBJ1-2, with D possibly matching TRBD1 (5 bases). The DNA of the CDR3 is TGCAGTGCTAACCCGTTAGGGGCTGCCCCCTATGGCTACACCTTC. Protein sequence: CSANPLGAAPYGYTF.